These 5 T cell receptor beta chains share one sample of origin, sequenced in a study of blood T cells in healthy people across ages. Primed by a sample-barcoded 5' primer and a J-beta primer mix, a second PCR proceeded for 7 to 11 cycles. A single record per CDR3 protein comes from TCRdb applying MiXCR to the 5' RACE reads. The top ten hold about 42% of the sample, which has approximately 730,000 distinct CDR3 sequences, 50% to 65% seen once. The sequencing input was blood. The receptors stem from an elderly man in good health.

V is TRBV29-1 and J is TRBJ1-1, with D possibly matching TRBD1 (6 bases). Germline assignment: CDR1 SQVTM and CDR2 ANQGSEA. There are 12 residues in the CDR3. V gave up 5 bases and J gave up 3 bases, with 10 bases separating them. The chain's CDR3 is CSVQTGYTEAFF. Here the CDR3 DNA reads TGCAGCGTTCAAACAGGGTACACTGAAGCTTTCTTT.

The chain joins TRBV20-1 to TRBJ2-7; 14 nucleotides line up with TRBD2. CDR1 and CDR2 from the germline V gene are DFQATT and SNEGSKA (reference sequence). This CDR3 comprises 16 residues. V trimming: 2 bases; J trimming: 7 bases; junction bases outside the gene matches: 10. The CDR3 loop is CSARTWTSGRNNEQYF. CDR3 bases: TGCAGTGCTAGAACCTGGACTAGCGGGAGGAACAATGAGCAGTACTTC.

This sequence joins TRBV27 and TRBJ2-3; 9 bases fit TRBD2. V trimming: 5 bases; J trimming: 1 base; junction bases outside the gene matches: 10. The germline V gene encodes CDR1 MNHEY and CDR2 SMNVEV (reference sequence). The CDR3 loop spans 17 amino acids. CDR3 protein: CASSRSLAGVGTDTQYF. CDR3 coding DNA: TGTGCCAGCAGTCGATCCTTAGCGGGAGTTGGCACAGATACGCAGTATTTT.

V is TRBV5-6 and J is TRBJ2-5; 9 bases line up with TRBD2. The CDR3 has 15 residues. The germline V gene encodes CDR1 SGHDT and CDR2 YYEEEE. V shed 2 bases, J shed 3 bases, and the junction held 5 bases outside the gene matches. The CDR3 nucleotides read TGTGCCAGCAGCTTTATGACTAGCGGCGAAGAGACCCAGTACTTC. It specifies CASSFMTSGEETQYF.

Notes on this clonotype: It may be a read error: a sequence one base away is much more abundant. The chain has TRBV29-1 and TRBJ2-7, with D perhaps TRBD2 (5 bases). Germline assignment: CDR1 SQVTM and CDR2 ANQGSEA. This CDR3 comprises 14 residues. V was trimmed by 6 bases and J by 7 bases, leaving 22 bases between them. CDR3: CSVRELGSSNEQYF. CDR3 sequence (DNA): TGCAGCGTCCGAGAGCTAGGGAGTAGTAATGAGCAGTACTTC.